Sequencing of this T cell receptor beta chain was carried out in a study of T cell responses to AZD1222 COVID-19 vaccine. General study points: Two AZD1222 doses significantly raised spike-specific TCR breadth and depth over controls. Donors in the cohort were predominantly white British and more often female, and clonal diversity was possibly underestimated.

Sequencing was performed with immunoSEQ multiplex PCR; in TCRdb, only in-frame clones are kept and a portion is missing. In the table there are about 120,000 clones, 70% to 90% of which are singletons. Comments on this clone: Its antigen is as yet unknown.

The length of the CDR3 is 13 residues. Looked up from germline, CDR1 is MNHEY and CDR2 is SMNVEV (reference sequence). Trimming removed 6 bases at V and 4 bases at J, with 10 bases between. This TCR was sampled from an adult who received the AZD1222 COVID-19 vaccine. The chain employs TRBV27 and TRBJ1-5, with D possibly being TRBD1 (6 bases). Here the sequenced sample was peripheral blood, taken 28 days after the second AZD1222 dose. CDR3 in amino acids: CASSRQVNQPQHF. Written as DNA, the CDR3 is TGTGCCAGCAGCCGACAGGTAAATCAGCCCCAGCATTTT.